Following are 18 T cell receptor beta chains from one sample sequenced in a study of beta chain features in type 1 diabetes. The entirety of the isolated RNA underwent reverse transcription, so expressed TCRB transcripts were sequenced. This table comes from immunoSEQ multiplex PCR, and its TCRdb copy is limited to in-frame clones, with some not included. Here the sample spans around 140,000 clones, roughly 10% being singletons. What was sequenced was central memory CD4+ T cells from blood. The origin of the receptors is a woman in her forties in good health.

This clone was observed a few times. The rearrangement joins TRBV6-6 to TRBJ2-3; TRBD1 aligns across 7 bases. Germline loops: CDR1 MNHNY, CDR2 SVGAGI (reference sequence). The CDR3 totals 14 residues. Unmatched junction bases numbered 8, after V lost 7 bases and J lost 4 bases. CDR3 in amino acids: CASKASGTADTQYF. The CDR3 DNA sequence: TGTGCCAGCAAAGCCTCTGGGACAGCAGATACGCAGTATTTT.

This chain uses TRBV11-2 with TRBJ2-4; perhaps TRBD2 as D (7 bases). This CDR3 has 15 residues. Germline V gene lookup returns CDR1 SGHAT and CDR2 FQNNGV. Trimming took off 3 bases at V and 7 bases at J, with 16 bases between the two ends. The CDR3 region is CASSLSGGRGNIQYF. The CDR3 DNA sequence: TGTGCCAGCAGCTTGAGCGGTGGGAGGGGGAACATTCAGTACTTC.

This rearrangement joins TRBV11-2 to TRBJ2-5; unclear D gene. Germline V gene data show CDR1 as SGHAT and CDR2 as FQNNGV. Trimming left V 3 bases short and J 1 base short, with 6 bases between. This CDR3 contains 13 residues. The CDR3 reads CASSLGRQETQYF. The CDR3 DNA reads as TGTGCCAGCAGCTTGGGCCGCCAAGAGACCCAGTACTTC.

This clone was observed at least ten times. The rearrangement joins TRBV4-2 to TRBJ2-1; 8 positions agree with TRBD1. This CDR3 has 14 amino acids. CDR1 LGHNA and CDR2 YNFKEQ come from the germline V gene. J lost 10 bases, V lost 3 bases, and 8 bases had no gene match. The CDR3 bases are TGTGCCAGCAGCCAGGCCCGACAGGGGCGGGAGCAGTTCTTC. Its translation is CASSQARQGREQFF.

This clone was detected a few times. The V call is TRBV19, the J call TRBJ1-5; no clear D gene. CDR1 and CDR2 (germline): LNHDA, SQIVND (reference sequence). The V and J ends lost 3 bases and 6 bases respectively, with 9 bases between them. This CDR3 spans 13 amino acids. CDR3 coding DNA: TGTGCCAGTAGTATTCAGGTCGGTCAGCCCCAGCATTTT. Translation: CASSIQVGQPQHF.

This clone was detected a few times. The chain recombines TRBV7-2 with TRBJ1-1; D is undetermined. The length of the CDR3 is 13 residues. Germline V gives CDR1 SGHTA, CDR2 FQGNSA. V gave up 5 bases and J gave up 8 bases, with 15 bases separating them. The CDR3 reads CASSQYTGVEAFF. The DNA of the CDR3 is TGTGCCAGCAGCCAATATACCGGGGTAGAAGCTTTCTTT.

The gene calls are TRBV18 and TRBJ2-7; D unclear. The CDR3 runs to 14 residues. From germline, CDR1 is KGHSH and CDR2 LQKENI. V was trimmed by 4 bases and J by 2 bases, leaving 12 bases between them. In DNA form, the CDR3 reads TGTGCCAGCTCACGATTTTGGAGAGCCTACGAGCAGTACTTC. This encodes CASSRFWRAYEQYF.

This clone was counted only a few times. This rearrangement joins TRBV7-9 to TRBJ2-7, with D maybe TRBD1 (5 bases). The CDR3 runs to 15 residues. From germline, CDR1 is SEHNR and CDR2 FQNEAQ (reference sequence). V was shortened by 6 bases and J by 0 bases, with 15 bases between the two germline ends. CDR3 protein: CASRLDITVSYEQYF. The CDR3 nucleotides are TGTGCCAGCAGGCTGGACATTACAGTCTCCTACGAGCAGTACTTC.

This clone was seen a few times. This chain links TRBV14 with TRBJ2-7, with D hard to call. The CDR3 consists of 13 residues. Germline V lookup: CDR1 SGHDN, CDR2 FVKESK. The germline V and J ends were trimmed by 3 bases and 0 bases, with 6 bases remaining between them. This chain's CDR3 is CASSQSNSYEQYF. The CDR3 DNA follows: TGTGCCAGCAGCCAGTCAAACTCCTACGAGCAGTACTTC. Looking up the rest from reference TRBV14 and TRBJ2-7 gives the full variable domain: EAGVTQFPSHSVIEKGQTVTLRCDPISGHDNLYWYRRVMGKEIKFLLHFVKESKQDESGMPNNRFLAERTGGTYSTLKVQPAELEDSGVYFCASSQSNSYEQYFGPGTRLTVT.

This chain connects TRBV7-8 to TRBJ1-1; the D gene is possibly TRBD1 (6 bases). This CDR3 has 15 amino acids. With 0 bases removed from V and 0 bases from J, the gap between germline ends came to 8 bases. Germline V gene sequence: CDR1 SGHVS, CDR2 FQNEAQ. CDR3 sequence reads: CASSLAQGLNTEAFF. CDR3 DNA sequence: TGTGCCAGCAGCTTAGCCCAGGGGTTGAACACTGAAGCTTTCTTT.

This clone was seen more than once but under ten times. This rearrangement joins TRBV4-1 to TRBJ2-5, with TRBD2 matching over 12 bases. V lost 4 bases, J lost 1 base, and 4 bases stayed unmatched. CDR1 and CDR2 from the germline V gene are MGHRA and YSYEKL. The CDR3 is 16 residues long. CDR3 sequence reads: CASSLPSGGVQETQYF. The CDR3 DNA reads as TGCGCCAGCAGCCTACCTAGCGGGGGGGTCCAAGAGACCCAGTACTTC.

Only a few counts were recorded for this clone. V and J are TRBV15 and TRBJ2-7; 7 bases fit TRBD1. The CDR3 is 14 amino acids. Looked up from germline, CDR1 is LNHNV and CDR2 is YYDKDF (reference sequence). J lost 3 bases, V lost 4 bases, and 6 bases had no gene match. CDR3 in amino acids: CATSTPGQYYEQYF. The CDR3 DNA reads as TGTGCCACCAGCACCCCGGGACAGTACTACGAGCAGTACTTC.

This clone was found many times. V and J are TRBV7-8 and TRBJ1-2; 9 bases fit TRBD1. The CDR3 consists of 13 residues. J was trimmed by 8 bases and V by 3 bases; bases with no gene match: 4. Looked up from germline, CDR1 is SGHVS and CDR2 is FQNEAQ. CDR3: CASSLDRGGGYTF. The CDR3 DNA reads as TGTGCCAGCAGCTTGGACAGGGGCGGAGGCTACACCTTC.

The V call is TRBV5-6, the J call TRBJ2-2; D ambiguous. V lost 2 bases to trimming and J lost 6 bases, with 8 bases between them. This CDR3 is built from 13 residues. Germline V gene sequence: CDR1 SGHDT, CDR2 YYEEEE. CDR3 in amino acids: CASSFASPGELFF. In DNA, the CDR3 is TGTGCCAGCAGCTTTGCCAGTCCCGGGGAGCTGTTTTTT.

V usage is TRBV7-2 and J usage is TRBJ1-1, with 7 bases matching TRBD1. The V segment lost 5 bases and the J segment 6 bases; nucleotides outside the gene matches: 9. Germline CDR1 SGHTA, CDR2 FQGNSA. This CDR3 has 14 amino acids. The DNA of the CDR3 is TGTGCCAGCAGCACGACGCAGGGGGTAGCTGAAGCTTTCTTT. This gives the protein CASSTTQGVAEAFF. Complete variable domain (other parts from reference TRBV7-2 and TRBJ1-1): GAGVSQSPSNKVTEKGKDVELRCDPISGHTALYWYRQSLGQGLEFLIYFQGNSAPDKSGLPSDRFSAERTGGSVSTLTIQRTQQEDSAVYLCASSTTQGVAEAFFGQGTRLTVV.

This clone was observed a handful of times. The chain combines TRBV7-2 with TRBJ2-7; TRBD2 might be the D (6 bases). CDR3 length equals 16 residues. Germline V gene data show CDR1 as SGHTA and CDR2 as FQGNSA. V gave up 5 bases and J gave up 5 bases, with 22 bases separating them. CDR3 DNA sequence: TGTGCCAGCAGCCCTCCCGCAGGGACTGAGACCCACGAGCAGTACTTC. This gives the protein CASSPPAGTETHEQYF.

This chain links TRBV6-5 with TRBJ1-1; 7 positions agree with TRBD1. The germline gives CDR1 MNHEY, CDR2 SVGAGI. The CDR3 covers 13 residues. J gave up 0 bases and V 7 bases, and 2 bases lay outside the gene matches. The chain's CDR3 is CASKGALNTEAFF. CDR3 in DNA: TGTGCCAGCAAGGGGGCCTTGAACACTGAAGCTTTCTTT.

The V call is TRBV7-2, the J call TRBJ1-1; D possibly corresponds to TRBD1 (5 bases). The CDR3 has 14 residues. Germline CDR1 reads SGHTA; CDR2 reads FQGNSA. V lost 3 bases and J 0 bases, leaving 8 bases between the germline ends. In DNA, the CDR3 is TGTGCCAGCAGCTTCCAGGGCCTGAACACTGAAGCTTTCTTT. It codes for CASSFQGLNTEAFF.